A single sample gave rise to the 2 T cell receptor beta chains below, sequenced in a study of T cell changes during pregnancy in multiple sclerosis. Assay: immunoSEQ multiplex PCR; the TCRdb copy retains only in-frame clones and omits some. The sample lists about 52,000 clones, around nine tenths occurring once. Source: CD4+ T cells from peripheral blood mononuclear cells, taken before pregnancy. Receptor source: a female donor with multiple sclerosis, enrolled in a pregnancy study.

The CDR3 loop reads CASSYDRAAFF. CDR3 sequence (DNA): TGTGCCAGCAGTTACGACAGGGCGGCTTTCTTT. V usage is TRBV6-6 and J usage is TRBJ1-1, with 7 positions matching TRBD1. CDR1 and CDR2 (germline): MNHNY, SVGAGI (reference sequence). V shed 2 bases and J 11 bases; nucleotides not matched to a gene: 2. The CDR3 is 11 residues long.

The rearrangement links TRBV28 to TRBJ2-3, with a weak D call TRBD2 (6 bases). Trimming took off 6 bases at V and 4 bases at J, with 14 bases between the two ends. The CDR3 totals 14 residues. Germline V gene data show CDR1 as MDHEN and CDR2 as SYDVKM. The CDR3 protein is CASSSGGAADTQYF. CDR3 bases: TGTGCCAGCAGCTCCGGAGGGGCAGCAGATACGCAGTATTTT.